These T cell receptor beta chains were read from a single sample in a study of OX40 agonist ivuxolimab in advanced cancers. The protocol was immunoSEQ multiplex PCR, while the TCRdb copy is restricted to in-frame clones and leaves out a portion. The sample contains over 75,000 clones, about 93% of which appear only once. The starting material was CD4+ or CD8+ T cells sorted from blood, obtained in a trial of the OX40 agonist ivuxolimab. The origin of the receptors is an adult with an advanced solid tumor such as melanoma, head and neck, liver or kidney cancer. Each CDR3 is given with its conserved first and last residue. A D gene is named only where the DNA matches it firmly. Only some rows state a clone size, as once, few, many or a class for expanded clones.

>TRBJ2-5|TRBD2|TRBV7-9|.
TGTGCCAGCAGCTTAGGGCAGGGAGGGAGTCAAGAGACCCAGTACTTC
CASSLGQGGSQETQYF
>TRBJ2-5|TRBD1|TRBV9|.
TGTGCCAGCAGCCGAACGCCCAGGGGGCCAGAGACCCAGTACTTC
CASSRTPRGPETQYF
>TRBJ1-5|.|TRBV7-9|.
TGTGCCAGCAGCGGAGACATTGGTCAGCCCCAGCATTTT
CASSGDIGQPQHF
>TRBJ2-5|TRBD2|TRBV6-5|.
TGTGCCAGCAGTTACCGGGAGGGGGGAGAGACCCAGTACTTC
CASSYREGGETQYF
>TRBJ2-6|.|TRBV6-4|.
TGTGCCAGCAGTGCTCAGTCTTCAGGGGCCAACGTCCTGACTTTC
CASSAQSSGANVLTF
>TRBJ2-1|TRBD2|TRBV29-1|once
TGCAGCGTTGCAGGGGCACTAGCGGGAGGTAATGAGCAGTTCTTC
CSVAGALAGGNEQFF
>TRBJ1-5|.|TRBV15|.
TGTGCCACCAGCAGAGATCGGGGGGGCTGGGGCAATCAGCCCCAGCATTTT
CATSRDRGGWGNQPQHF
>TRBJ1-2|.|TRBV6-1|.
TGTGCCAGCAGTTATTTAAGGGGGAGCGGCTACACCTTC
CASSYLRGSGYTF
>TRBJ2-3|.|TRBV5-1|.
TGCGCCAGCAGCTTAGGCTCGGAAGGGGATACGCAGTATTTT
CASSLGSEGDTQYF
>TRBJ2-5|.|TRBV28|.
TGTGCCAGCAGTTTTCCTTCTGGCACCGGAGAGACCCAGTACTTC
CASSFPSGTGETQYF
>TRBJ2-7|.|TRBV7-6|.
TGTGCCAGCAGCGCCCAGAGAGGGCGGGGAACCTACGAGCAGTACTTC
CASSAQRGRGTYEQYF
>TRBJ1-3|.|TRBV9|.
TGTGCCAGCAGCGTAGACGTTGGGCTTGGAAATACCATATATTTT
CASSVDVGLGNTIYF
>TRBJ1-3|TRBD1|TRBV9|.
TGTGCCAGCAGCGCCGGACAGGGGGTTGGAAACACCATATATTTT
CASSAGQGVGNTIYF
>TRBJ2-1|TRBD1|TRBV25-1|.
TGTGCCAGCAGTGCTCCGACCGGGACAGGGTCTTCGAATGAGCAGTTCTTC
CASSAPTGTGSSNEQFF
>TRBJ2-3|.|TRBV28|.
TGTGCCAGCAGGAGTCACGCGGATACGCAGTATTTT
CASRSHADTQYF
>TRBJ1-6|.|TRBV25-1|.
TGTGCCAGCAGTGGAGGGGGCTCCTATAATTCACCCCTCCACTTT
CASSGGGSYNSPLHF
>TRBJ1-1|.|TRBV30|.
TGTGCCTGGAGTGTCCAGGTAAACACTGAAGCTTTCTTT
CAWSVQVNTEAFF
>TRBJ1-3|.|TRBV5-1|.
TGCGCCAGCAGCTTGGGATCTATCTCTGGAAACACCATATATTTT
CASSLGSISGNTIYF
>TRBJ1-1|.|TRBV2|once
TGTGCCAGCAGGCCAATACAGGCTAACACTGAAGCTTTCTTT
CASRPIQANTEAFF
>TRBJ1-1|.|TRBV2|.
TGTGCCAGCAGGGGCATGAACACTGAAGCTTTCTTT
CASRGMNTEAFF
>TRBJ2-5|.|TRBV7-9|.
TGTGCCAGCAGCTCCGGGACCCCCGCAGAGACCCAGTACTTC
CASSSGTPAETQYF
>TRBJ2-4|.|TRBV5-4|.
TGTGCCAGCAGCTTGGCCCTGGAGTCAGGGGCCAAAAACATTCAGTACTTC
CASSLALESGAKNIQYF
>TRBJ1-4|TRBD1|TRBV7-9|.
TGTGCCAGCAGTACTCAGGGGGCCTATGAAAAACTGTTTTTT
CASSTQGAYEKLFF
>TRBJ2-7|TRBD2|TRBV7-2|.
TGTGCCAGCAGCCAAACGACTAGCGGTTTCTACGAGCAGTACTTC
CASSQTTSGFYEQYF
>TRBJ2-7|.|TRBV19|.
TGTGCCAGTAGTATAGAGGGGCCCCAAACCGAGCAGTACTTC
CASSIEGPQTEQYF
>TRBJ2-7|TRBD1|TRBV10-3|.
TGTGCCATCAGTGAGCCACAGGGGGCGGGCTACGAGCAGTACTTC
CAISEPQGAGYEQYF
>TRBJ1-1|TRBD1|TRBV6-1|.
TGTGCCAGCAGTGAAGCGACCGGACAGGGGGCTGAAGCTTTCTTT
CASSEATGQGAEAFF
>TRBJ2-5|.|TRBV29-1|.
TGCAGCGTGGGAGGAGGTCGGGAGACCCAGTACTTC
CSVGGGRETQYF
>TRBJ1-1|.|TRBV19|once
TGTGCCAGTAGAATTAGTCTCGAGCTGAACACTGAAGCTTTCTTT
CASRISLELNTEAFF
>TRBJ2-4|.|TRBV1|once
TGCACCAGCAGGTCGGAACTAGCGGGAGTACGGTCCAAAAACATTCAGTACTTC
CTSRSELAGVRSKNIQYF
>TRBJ2-5|TRBD2|TRBV7-8|.
TGTGCCAGCAGCTTAGCTTCTAGCGGTACGAGGGGGACCCAGTACTTC
CASSLASSGTRGTQYF
>TRBJ2-7|.|TRBV11-2|.
TGTGCCAGCAGCTTACAGACGGGGGACTACGAGCAGTACTTC
CASSLQTGDYEQYF
>TRBJ1-2|.|TRBV6-1|.
TGTGCCAGCAGTGAAGGACGGCCGCAATATGGCTACACCTTC
CASSEGRPQYGYTF
>TRBJ2-3|TRBD2|TRBV5-6|.
TGTGCCAGCAGAATTACTAGCGGGGCTAGCACAGATACGCAGTATTTT
CASRITSGASTDTQYF
>TRBJ1-4|.|TRBV6-5|.
TGTGCCAGCAGTTACAGTGGGTTCGGTAATGAAAAACTGTTTTTT
CASSYSGFGNEKLFF
>TRBJ2-3|TRBD2|TRBV10-3|.
TGTGCCATCAGTGATGTAGCGGGGACAGATACGCAGTATTTT
CAISDVAGTDTQYF
>TRBJ2-1|TRBD1|TRBV30|.
TGTGCCTGGACCCCACAGGGGAGCCATGAGCAGTTCTTC
CAWTPQGSHEQFF
>TRBJ1-2|.|TRBV18|.
TGTGCCAGCTCACCACCGGACCGTCCGTACTATGGCTACACCTTC
CASSPPDRPYYGYTF
>TRBJ2-2|.|TRBV9|.
TGTGCCAGCAGACCTGACTGGGTCGGAGGCACCGGGGAGCTGTTTTTT
CASRPDWVGGTGELFF
>TRBJ2-7|.|TRBV6-6|.
TGTGCCAGCAGTGGGACGGGGTTGGGGGCAAGGGAGCAGTACTTC
CASSGTGLGAREQYF
>TRBJ2-6|.|TRBV27|.
TGTGCCAGCAGTTTCCAAGGTTCTGGGGCCAACGTCCTGACTTTC
CASSFQGSGANVLTF
>TRBJ2-7|.|TRBV19|.
TGTGCCTCTAGAGAGACCGGGGGGCCCTACGAGCAGTACTTC
CASRETGGPYEQYF
>TRBJ2-4|.|TRBV7-3|.
TGTGCCAGCAGCCTAGATAGGGTTAGAAACATTCAGTACTTC
CASSLDRVRNIQYF
>TRBJ2-7|TRBD2|TRBV6-5|.
TGTGCCAGCAGTTACAGGGATGGGGGGGACGAGCAGTACTTC
CASSYRDGGDEQYF
>TRBJ1-6|.|TRBV2|.
TGTGCCAGCAGAGACTGGACCTCGGGGAGCACACCCCTCCACTTT
CASRDWTSGSTPLHF
>TRBJ1-1|.|TRBV7-2|.
TGTGCCAGCAGCCGACAGGTGGGCTACACTGAAGCTTTCTTT
CASSRQVGYTEAFF
>TRBJ2-3|.|TRBV23-1|.
TGCGCCAGCAGTCAATCGGGCAGTAAGTCTAGCACAGATACGCAGTATTTT
CASSQSGSKSSTDTQYF
>TRBJ1-2|TRBD1|TRBV28|.
TGTGCCAGCAAAAGGACAGGCTACTATGGCTACACCTTC
CASKRTGYYGYTF
>TRBJ2-7|TRBD1|TRBV5-6|.
TGTGCCAGCAGCTGGGGACAGGCGTCCGAGCAGTACTTC
CASSWGQASEQYF
>TRBJ2-2|.|TRBV29-1|.
TGCAGCGTCCCGACAGGGAACACCGGGGAGCTGTTTTTT
CSVPTGNTGELFF
>TRBJ2-7|TRBD1|TRBV2|.
TGTGCCAGCAGCCCAGGGGGTCCTGGCGAGCAGTACTTC
CASSPGGPGEQYF